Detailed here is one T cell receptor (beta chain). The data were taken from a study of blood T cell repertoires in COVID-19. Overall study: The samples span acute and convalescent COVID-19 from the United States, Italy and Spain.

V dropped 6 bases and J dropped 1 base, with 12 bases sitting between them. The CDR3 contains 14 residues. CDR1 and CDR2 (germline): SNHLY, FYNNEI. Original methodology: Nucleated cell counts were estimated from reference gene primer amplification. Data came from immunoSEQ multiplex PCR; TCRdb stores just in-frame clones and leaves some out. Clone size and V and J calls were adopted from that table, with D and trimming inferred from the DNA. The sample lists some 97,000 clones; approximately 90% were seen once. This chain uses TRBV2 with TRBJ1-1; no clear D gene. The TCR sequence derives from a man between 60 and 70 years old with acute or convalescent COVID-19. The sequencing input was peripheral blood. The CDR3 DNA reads TGTGCCAGCAGGGGCCGGGGAGCGAACACTGAAGCTTTCTTT. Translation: CASRGRGANTEAFF.